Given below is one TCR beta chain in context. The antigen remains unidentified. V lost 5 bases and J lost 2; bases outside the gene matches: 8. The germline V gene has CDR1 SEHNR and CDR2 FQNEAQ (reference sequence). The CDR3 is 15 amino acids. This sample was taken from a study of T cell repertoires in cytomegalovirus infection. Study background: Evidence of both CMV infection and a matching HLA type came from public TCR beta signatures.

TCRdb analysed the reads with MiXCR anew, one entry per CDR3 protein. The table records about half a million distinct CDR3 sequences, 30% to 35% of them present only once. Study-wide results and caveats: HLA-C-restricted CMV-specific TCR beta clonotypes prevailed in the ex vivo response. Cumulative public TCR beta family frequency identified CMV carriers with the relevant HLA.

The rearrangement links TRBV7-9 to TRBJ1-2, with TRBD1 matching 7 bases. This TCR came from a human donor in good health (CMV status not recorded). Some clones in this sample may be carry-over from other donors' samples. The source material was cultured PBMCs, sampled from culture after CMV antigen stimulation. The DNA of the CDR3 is TGTGCCAGCAGCACCCTCGGGACAGTCAACTATGGCTACACCTTC. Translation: CASSTLGTVNYGYTF.